One sample yielded the 24 T cell receptor beta chains listed below, sequenced in a study of somatic mutations in cytotoxic T cells in rheumatoid arthritis. The table came from immunoSEQ multiplex PCR; TCRdb's copy has only in-frame clones and leaves some out. Among tens of thousands of clones listed, approximately 80% were seen once. Source material: CD8+ T cells sorted from blood. The receptors derive from a man aged 35 to 55 in good health.

V and J are TRBV27 and TRBJ2-1, with 8 bases aligning to TRBD1. The V segment lost 6 bases and the J segment 2 bases; nucleotides outside the gene matches: 6. The CDR3 has 15 amino acids. Germline CDR1 reads MNHEY; CDR2 reads SMNVEV (reference sequence). Here the CDR3 DNA reads TGTGCCAGCAGACCGACAGGGGACCCCTACAATGAGCAGTTCTTC. Translating gives CASRPTGDPYNEQFF.

The CDR3 DNA is TGTGCCAGCAGCTTGGCCCGCCCCCCAGGGGGCACTGAAGCTTTCTTT. It yields the protein CASSLARPPGGTEAFF. The chain uses TRBV7-6 and TRBJ1-1, with 7 bases lining up with TRBD1. After removal of 3 bases from V and 4 bases from J, the junction contained 11 bases not matched to a gene. Per germline, CDR1 SGHVS and CDR2 FNYEAQ. CDR3 length: 16 amino acids.

The V call is TRBV29-1, the J call TRBJ2-3, with D possibly TRBD2 on 6 matching bases. CDR3 length: 18 residues. The V gene lost 6 bases and the J gene lost 1 base, with 26 bases spanning the gap. CDR1 and CDR2 (germline): SQVTM, ANQGSEA. CDR3 in amino acids: CSVEGRLAGAPGTDTQYF. CDR3 DNA sequence: TGCAGCGTGGAGGGTAGACTGGCGGGCGCCCCGGGCACAGATACGCAGTATTTT.

This clone was observed a few times. The chain employs TRBV18 and TRBJ2-7; 16 bases map to TRBD2. The CDR3 runs 17 residues. The germline gives CDR1 KGHSH, CDR2 LQKENI. V was clipped by 2 bases and J by 3 bases; unmatched bases: 4. DNA of the CDR3: TGTGCCAGCTCACCAGGGACTAGCGGGAGGGCAAGCTACGAGCAGTACTTC. Translating gives CASSPGTSGRASYEQYF.

This chain uses TRBV7-9 with TRBJ2-1; 8 bases agree with TRBD2. The CDR3 length is 19 residues. The V and J ends lost 5 bases and 1 base, in that order; junction bases with no gene match: 16. Germline lookup yields CDR1 SEHNR and CDR2 FQNEAQ (reference sequence). The CDR3 loop reads CASSTGVAGRPESYNEQFF. In nucleotides, the CDR3 is TGTGCCAGCAGCACGGGGGTAGCGGGGCGACCGGAGTCCTACAATGAGCAGTTCTTC.

This clone was seen only a few times. This chain uses TRBV30 with TRBJ1-1; D is unresolved. This CDR3 is built from 12 residues. Germline CDR1 is GTSNPN and CDR2 is SVGIG (reference sequence). Trimming took off 0 bases at V and 5 bases at J, with 7 bases between the two ends. CDR3 sequence: CAWSVLGTEAFF. The DNA for the CDR3 is TGTGCCTGGAGTGTACTAGGGACTGAAGCTTTCTTT.

The chain uses TRBV6-5 and TRBJ2-7; the match to TRBD2 covers 8 bases. The length of the CDR3 is 14 residues. CDR1 is MNHEY and CDR2 is SVGAGI in the germline V gene. Trimming at V came to 0 bases and at J to 3 bases, leaving 1 base not matched to a gene. As DNA, the CDR3 is TGTGCCAGCAGTTACTCTAGCGGGGTCTACGAGCAGTACTTC. Amino acids: CASSYSSGVYEQYF.

This clone was seen once. This rearrangement joins TRBV27 to TRBJ2-4; D unresolved. The germline V gene encodes CDR1 MNHEY and CDR2 SMNVEV (reference sequence). This CDR3 spans 13 amino acids. Deletions cut 5 bases from V and 13 bases from J, with 18 bases between. The CDR3 sequence: CASSAGVGGVQYF. The CDR3 bases are TGTGCCAGCAGTGCCGGTGTGGGTGGAGTCCAGTACTTC.

The chain couples TRBV7-2 to TRBJ1-1, with 9 bases aligning to TRBD1. V was clipped by 5 bases and J by 6 bases; unmatched bases: 16. From germline, CDR1 is SGHTA and CDR2 FQGNSA. The CDR3 sequence is 17 residues long. CDR3 residues: CASSPRVVGQGFAEAFF. The CDR3 region has the DNA TGTGCCAGCAGCCCCAGGGTAGTCGGACAGGGGTTCGCTGAAGCTTTCTTT.

The chain carries TRBV6-5 and TRBJ2-7, with TRBD1 matching 7 bases. The CDR3 consists of 16 residues. From germline, CDR1 is MNHEY and CDR2 SVGAGI. Losses at the gene ends were 0 bases for V and 2 bases for J; bases not matched to a gene: 7. DNA of the CDR3: TGTGCCAGCAGTTACTCCCCTCGACAGGGACCCTACGAGCAGTACTTC. Amino acid sequence: CASSYSPRQGPYEQYF.

This clone occurred a few times. The sample has other DNA sequences that encode this CDR3 too. The chain carries TRBV7-9 and TRBJ1-1; no definite D call. The CDR3 consists of 12 residues. The germline V and J ends were trimmed by 2 bases and 3 bases, with 4 bases remaining between them. The germline V gene has CDR1 SEHNR and CDR2 FQNEAQ (reference sequence). CDR3 loop: CASSLSDTEAFF. Here the CDR3 DNA reads TGTGCCAGCAGCTTAAGCGACACTGAAGCTTTCTTT.

This chain joins TRBV13 and TRBJ1-6; tentatively, D is TRBD1 (6 bases). This CDR3 spans 16 amino acids. CDR1 is PRHDT and CDR2 is FYEKMQ in the germline V gene (reference sequence). With 0 bases removed from V and 9 bases from J, the gap between germline ends came to 15 bases. CDR3 region: CASSLGIGGGISPLHF. The CDR3 coding sequence is TGTGCCAGCAGCTTAGGGATAGGGGGTGGCATTTCACCCCTCCACTTT.

The chain joins TRBV4-1 to TRBJ2-3, with TRBD1 matching 9 bases. Germline lookup yields CDR1 MGHRA and CDR2 YSYEKL. The CDR3 runs to 16 residues. V dropped 0 bases and J dropped 5; count of bases not matched to a gene: 6. The CDR3 loop reads CASSQDTTGGQDTQYF. CDR3 DNA sequence: TGCGCCAGCAGCCAAGATACTACAGGGGGCCAAGATACGCAGTATTTT.

The CDR3 here is CASSGGTSGPWGDTQYF. The CDR3 bases are TGTGCCAGCAGCGGAGGGACTAGCGGTCCGTGGGGAGATACGCAGTATTTT. V is TRBV9 and J is TRBJ2-3; 11 bases match TRBD2. Germline V lookup: CDR1 SGDLS, CDR2 YYNGEE. The CDR3 has 17 amino acids. V shed 3 bases, J shed 5 bases, and the junction held 11 bases outside the gene matches.

The chain uses TRBV19 and TRBJ2-2; D is tentatively TRBD1 or TRBD2 (5 bases each). Germline values: CDR1 LNHDA, CDR2 SQIVND (reference sequence). This CDR3 spans 14 amino acids. Trimming cost V 11 bases and J 4 bases, with 17 bases left between them. The CDR3 DNA reads as TGTGCCTTCGGGGCCCTCCCAGGCACCGGGGAGCTGTTTTTT. Encoded protein: CAFGALPGTGELFF.

V usage is TRBV4-3 and J usage is TRBJ1-1; D is perhaps TRBD1 (5 bases). With 1 base removed from V and 1 base from J, the gap between germline ends came to 7 bases. Germline V gene sequence: CDR1 LGHNA, CDR2 YSLEER. The CDR3 totals 14 residues. The CDR3 is CASSQGGGNTEAFF. CDR3 nucleotides: TGCGCCAGCAGCCAAGGCGGGGGGAACACTGAAGCTTTCTTT.

The V call is TRBV7-9, the J call TRBJ1-1; no firm D call. This CDR3 has 15 amino acids. V shed 5 bases and J shed 1 base, with 14 bases lying between them. The V gene's germline CDR1 is SEHNR and CDR2 FQNEAQ (reference sequence). The CDR3 loop is CASSPDGVGNTEAFF. CDR3 sequence (DNA): TGTGCCAGCAGCCCAGACGGGGTTGGGAACACTGAAGCTTTCTTT.

V usage is TRBV19 and J usage is TRBJ2-2; D gene ambiguous. Trimming left V 5 bases short and J 7 bases short, with 11 bases between. CDR1 is LNHDA and CDR2 is SQIVND in the germline V gene (reference sequence). This CDR3 is 13 amino acids long. CDR3 coding DNA: TGTGCCAGTAGTGGTCTGGGAATCGGGGAGCTGTTTTTT. It yields the protein CASSGLGIGELFF. The variable domain in full, with the rest retrieved from reference TRBV19 and TRBJ2-2, is DGGITQSPKYLFRKEGQNVTLSCEQNLNHDAMYWYRQDPGQGLRLIYYSQIVNDFQKGDIAEGYSVSREKKESFPLTVTSAQKNPTAFYLCASSGLGIGELFFGEGSRLTVL.

This chain joins TRBV11-1 and TRBJ1-5; D not resolved. CDR1 and CDR2 from the germline V gene are SGHAT and FQDESV (reference sequence). The CDR3 loop spans 14 amino acids. The V and J ends lost 0 bases and 9 bases respectively, with 12 bases between them. The CDR3 here is CASSLAGNTSPQHF. The CDR3 DNA follows: TGTGCCAGCAGCTTAGCAGGGAACACGTCGCCCCAGCATTTT.

V usage is TRBV19 and J usage is TRBJ2-7, with 8 bases aligning to TRBD2. Per the germline V gene, CDR1 is LNHDA and CDR2 is SQIVND (reference sequence). The CDR3 has 16 amino acids. J gave up 5 bases and V 6 bases, and 15 bases lay outside the gene matches. This CDR3 reads CASSLRPTGGLHEQYF. The CDR3 DNA reads as TGTGCCAGTAGCCTTCGGCCTACGGGAGGGCTTCACGAGCAGTACTTC. Using reference TRBV19 and TRBJ2-7 for the parts outside the CDR3, the full variable domain is DGGITQSPKYLFRKEGQNVTLSCEQNLNHDAMYWYRQDPGQGLRLIYYSQIVNDFQKGDIAEGYSVSREKKESFPLTVTSAQKNPTAFYLCASSLRPTGGLHEQYFGPGTRLTVT.

The chain couples TRBV30 to TRBJ2-7; the D call may be TRBD1 or TRBD2 (5 bases each). Germline lookup yields CDR1 GTSNPN and CDR2 SVGIG (reference sequence). CDR3 length equals 13 residues. Deletions cut 1 base from V and 7 bases from J, with 14 bases between. This CDR3 is CAWSELEWGEQYF. CDR3 DNA: TGTGCCTGGAGTGAGTTGGAGTGGGGGGAGCAGTACTTC. The entire variable domain, with the rest obtained from reference TRBV30 and TRBJ2-7, is as follows: SQTIHQWPATLVQPVGSPLSLECTVEGTSNPNLYWYRQAAGRGLQLLFYSVGIGQISSEVPQNLSASRPQDRQFILSSKKLLLSDSGFYLCAWSELEWGEQYFGPGTRLTVT.

V gene TRBV27 combines with J gene TRBJ2-7, with D hard to call. V lost 1 base, J lost 3 bases, and 10 bases lay in between. This CDR3 region has 14 residues. Germline loops: CDR1 MNHEY, CDR2 SMNVEV (reference sequence). CDR3 sequence (DNA): TGTGCCAGCAGTTTATACGGGTCCCGCTACGAGCAGTACTTC. Translating gives CASSLYGSRYEQYF.

This chain links TRBV11-2 with TRBJ2-1, with D possibly TRBD1 on 6 matching bases. V was trimmed by 1 base and J by 2 bases, leaving 9 bases between them. The length of the CDR3 is 15 residues. The germline gives CDR1 SGHAT, CDR2 FQNNGV. DNA of the CDR3: TGTGCCAGCAGCTTAGTTGGGGGCGCCTACAATGAGCAGTTCTTC. It yields the protein CASSLVGGAYNEQFF.

The genes are TRBV27 and TRBJ1-5; D is uncertain. The CDR3 runs to 12 residues. The ends were cut back, 6 bases at V and 10 bases at J, with 13 bases in the middle. CDR1 is MNHEY, CDR2 SMNVEV, per germline (reference sequence). CDR3 bases: TGTGCCAGCAGCTCGGGTGGGGAACCCCAGCATTTT. The encoded protein is CASSSGGEPQHF.